The T cell receptor beta chain described here comes from a study of vaccination effects on CD4 cells after COVID-19. Study-level information: With the ViraFEST assay, the study expanded antigen-specific CD4+ T cells using viral peptide pools, then sequenced them. Researchers reported culturing more than 1.5 million PBMC in each well, adding about 11 IU/ml IL-2 and 10 ug/ml peptides.

Germline V gene data show CDR1 as SGHRS and CDR2 as YFSETQ. V shed 3 bases, J shed 0 bases, and the junction held 8 bases outside the gene matches. The CDR3 spans 16 residues. In its sample, this clone was seen once. Its specificity is not known. Sequencing was performed with immunoSEQ multiplex PCR; in TCRdb, only in-frame clones are kept and a portion is missing. The sample holds tens of thousands of clones, about 80% seen once. Once cultured for approximately ten days, the cells underwent separation to obtain CD4+ T cells. Confirmation by PCR established that the person had SARS-CoV-2 infection between March and December 2020. The authors replaced half the medium with IL-2 medium on days 3 and 7.

Source: CD4+ T cells from PBMCs cultured without peptide, taken before COVID-19 vaccination. The chain carries TRBV5-1 and TRBJ2-7, with 8 bases aligning to TRBD2. This sequence was found in a human donor who had a prior SARS-CoV-2 infection. The chain's CDR3 is CASSYVAGSPSYEQYF. CDR3 nucleotide sequence: TGCGCCAGCAGCTACGTAGCGGGATCTCCCTCCTACGAGCAGTACTTC.